The next 5 T cell receptor beta chains were all read from a single sample in a study of cytomegalovirus exposure and HLA in healthy donors. Primers for the PCR totalled 60 Vbeta and 13 Jbeta. The data were produced by immunoSEQ multiplex PCR, yet TCRdb's version contains in-frame clones alone and is incomplete. Seen here are 200,000 or so clones, 65% to 85% observed once, and the top ten hold 0.075% to 0.1%. Input material: PBMCs. These receptors were taken from a boy aged 2 to 10 in good health and CMV-seronegative.

Only one count was recorded for this clone. The chain recombines TRBV5-4 with TRBJ2-7, with D hard to call. The CDR3 is made up of 12 amino acids. V lost 4 bases to trimming and J lost 5 bases, with 10 bases between them. Germline V CDR1 and CDR2: SGHNT, YYREEE (reference sequence). CDR3 in DNA: TGTGCCAGCAGCCTTAGAATGGACGAGCAGTACTTC. Protein: CASSLRMDEQYF.

This clone was seen a single time. The chain is built from TRBV27 and TRBJ2-2, with 9 bases identical to TRBD1. Trimming cost V 3 bases and J 5 bases; bases outside gene matches: 10. Germline CDR1 is MNHEY and CDR2 is SMNVEV (reference sequence). This CDR3 is 17 amino acids long. CDR3 in DNA: TGTGCCAGCAGTTTCCGCTTGGACAGGGGAGGAACCGGGGAGCTGTTTTTT. The encoded protein is CASSFRLDRGGTGELFF.

DNA of the CDR3: TGTGCCAGCAGCTCCCACCAACCCTATAGCGGGGGGGCCAAGAATGAGCAGTTCTTC. Translating it yields CASSSHQPYSGGAKNEQFF. This chain joins TRBV7-2 and TRBJ2-1, with 11 bases fitting TRBD2. This CDR3 is built from 19 residues. The germline gives CDR1 SGHTA, CDR2 FQGNSA. The ends lost 4 bases at V and 7 bases at J; junction bases unmatched: 18.

The J gene is TRBJ1-2, the V gene TRBV7-9; 9 bases are a match to TRBD1. The J segment lost 0 bases and the V segment lost 6 bases, leaving 17 bases of the junction unmatched. This CDR3 is 19 amino acids long. CDR1 is SEHNR and CDR2 is FQNEAQ in the germline V gene (reference sequence). CDR3 loop: CASSHRFRDRAFANYGYTF. The CDR3 DNA sequence: TGTGCCAGCAGTCACCGGTTCCGGGACAGGGCCTTCGCTAACTATGGCTACACCTTC.

V gene TRBV10-3 combines with J gene TRBJ2-3; possible D gene TRBD2, 5 bases. The CDR3 contains 14 residues. Trimming pared 4 bases from V and 6 bases from J, leaving 14 bases between. Germline loops: CDR1 ENHRY, CDR2 SYGVKD. Here the CDR3 DNA reads TGTGCCATCAGTGGCGGGCCCGCCGCTGATACGCAGTATTTT. Its protein is CAISGGPAADTQYF.